The next 19 T cell receptor beta chains were all read from a single sample in a study of blood T cells in healthy people across ages. Then a second PCR, running about 6 to 12 cycles, was carried out with a sample-barcoded 5' primer and a J-beta primer mix. In TCRdb, the 5' RACE reads were re-called with MiXCR into one record per CDR3 protein. This sample carries about 800,000 distinct CDR3 sequences, just under 25% of them seen once, and the ten largest clones take 3% to 4.5%. These data were also filed under a second study, of T cells of mothers and their children.

Material for sequencing was blood. The receptor set was obtained from a boy aged 10-17 years in good health.

This clonotype was detected only a few times. V and J are TRBV4-1 and TRBJ2-7, with 14 bases lining up with TRBD2. Trimming removed 0 bases from V and 3 bases from J; junction bases left unmatched: 4. The CDR3 has 17 residues. The germline gives CDR1 MGHRA, CDR2 YSYEKL. CDR3 sequence reads: CASSQDGTSGSFYEQYF. The CDR3 bases are TGCGCCAGCAGCCAAGACGGGACTAGCGGGAGTTTCTACGAGCAGTACTTC.

This chain uses TRBV29-1 with TRBJ2-5, with TRBD2 matching 7 bases. The J segment lost 0 bases and the V segment lost 5 bases, leaving 6 bases of the junction unmatched. CDR3 length equals 14 residues. Germline CDR1 SQVTM, CDR2 ANQGSEA. This CDR3 is CSVIPLADQETQYF. The CDR3 bases are TGCAGCGTTATCCCCCTAGCGGACCAAGAGACCCAGTACTTC.

The chain couples TRBV7-9 to TRBJ2-1; 8 bases line up with TRBD2. V was pared by 3 bases and J by 4 bases, with 5 bases of the junction left unmatched. The CDR3 runs to 15 residues. From germline, CDR1 is SEHNR and CDR2 FQNEAQ (reference sequence). This CDR3 is CASSLGAGEYNEQFF. CDR3 coding DNA: TGTGCCAGCAGCTTGGGAGCGGGAGAGTACAATGAGCAGTTCTTC. Drawing the rest from reference TRBV7-9 and TRBJ2-1, the complete variable domain is DTGVSQNPRHKITKRGQNVTFRCDPISEHNRLYWYRQTLGQGPEFLTYFQNEAQLEKSRLLSDRFSAERPKGSFSTLEIQRTEQGDSAMYLCASSLGAGEYNEQFFGPGTRLTVL.

This clonotype was observed a few times. The CDR3 region has the DNA TGCGCCAGCAGCCAAGAACAGGGGGAGATTGTCGAGACCCAGTACTTC. It specifies CASSQEQGEIVETQYF. The V gene is TRBV4-1, the J gene TRBJ2-5, with 8 bases identical to TRBD1. This CDR3 has 16 amino acids. Germline lookup yields CDR1 MGHRA and CDR2 YSYEKL. Trimming cost V 0 bases and J 5 bases; bases outside gene matches: 8.

This clonotype was observed a few times. The CDR3 loop reads CATQGQGSYGYTF. CDR3 nucleotide sequence: TGTGCCACCCAGGGACAGGGGAGCTATGGCTACACCTTC. The chain couples TRBV2 to TRBJ1-2, with 10 bases that match TRBD1. V gave up 10 bases and J gave up 4 bases; unmatched junction bases: 6. Germline V CDR1 and CDR2: SNHLY, FYNNEI. The CDR3 consists of 13 residues. The full variable domain, its missing parts supplied by reference TRBV2 and TRBJ1-2, is EPEVTQTPSHQVTQMGQEVILRCVPISNHLYFYWYRQILGQKVEFLVSFYNNEISEKSEIFDDQFSVERPDGSNFTLKIRSTKLEDSAMYFCATQGQGSYGYTFGSGTRLTVV.

This clonotype was counted between two and nine times. The CDR3 region is CASSATLAGVPQETQYF. CDR3 bases: TGTGCCAGCAGCGCCACACTAGCGGGGGTACCCCAAGAGACCCAGTACTTC. The chain joins TRBV9 to TRBJ2-5, with 11 bases aligning to TRBD2. This CDR3 is built from 17 residues. Trimming cost V 3 bases and J 1 base; bases outside gene matches: 8. CDR1 is SGDLS and CDR2 is YYNGEE in the germline V gene.

The rearrangement joins TRBV7-2 to TRBJ2-5; 7 bases map to TRBD2. The end of the DNA fits TRBJ2-7 better, so the J call may be wrong. Per the germline V gene, CDR1 is SGHTA and CDR2 is FQGNSA. CDR3 length: 15 amino acids. CDR3 in amino acids: CASVPHRLASYEQYF. DNA of the CDR3: TGTGCCAGCGTCCCACATAGACTAGCTAGCTACGAGCAGTACTTC.

This clonotype has ten or more counts. The rearrangement links TRBV7-9 to TRBJ2-7; 7 nucleotides match TRBD1. V shed 4 bases, J shed 0 bases, and the junction held 3 bases outside the gene matches. The CDR3 contains 14 residues. Germline CDR1 reads SEHNR; CDR2 reads FQNEAQ (reference sequence). CDR3 loop: CASSSGTVSYEQYF. The CDR3 DNA reads TGTGCCAGCAGCTCCGGGACAGTCTCCTACGAGCAGTACTTC.

This clonotype was observed a handful of times. This rearrangement joins TRBV6-5 to TRBJ1-1; D is ambiguous. CDR1 MNHEY and CDR2 SVGAGI come from the germline V gene. This CDR3 is built from 13 residues. Trimming removed 10 bases at V and 7 bases at J, with 19 bases between. The CDR3 protein is CATAPAEGFEAFF. The CDR3 bases are TGTGCCACCGCCCCTGCTGAGGGTTTTGAAGCTTTCTTT.

This clonotype was seen a few times. The chain has TRBV7-9 and TRBJ2-5, with D possibly TRBD1 on 6 matching bases. Germline V gene sequence: CDR1 SEHNR, CDR2 FQNEAQ (reference sequence). The V end was cut by 3 bases, the J end by 5 bases, with 16 bases between. This CDR3 region has 15 residues. The CDR3 region has the DNA TGTGCCAGCAGCTTCCGGGACAATAGAGGGGAGACCCAGTACTTC. Protein: CASSFRDNRGETQYF.

V is TRBV6-4 and J is TRBJ2-2; D unclear. The CDR3 runs to 13 residues. The V end lost 7 bases, the J end lost 2 bases, and 8 bases lay between the germline ends. The germline gives CDR1 MRHNA, CDR2 SNTAGT. The CDR3 nucleotides are TGTGCCAGCATGGCAGGCAACACCGGGGAGCTGTTTTTT. This encodes CASMAGNTGELFF.

The rearrangement uses TRBV7-2 and TRBJ2-7, with D hard to call. CDR3 length: 16 amino acids. The germline V and J ends were trimmed by 0 bases and 3 bases, with 15 bases remaining between them. CDR1 is SGHTA, CDR2 FQGNSA, per germline. CDR3 DNA sequence: TGTGCCAGCAGCTTAGCCGGATGGGCAGCCTACTACGAGCAGTACTTC. This encodes CASSLAGWAAYYEQYF.

The J gene is TRBJ1-2, the V gene TRBV11-2, with D unclear. CDR1 SGHAT and CDR2 FQNNGV come from the germline V gene. The length of the CDR3 is 14 residues. Trimming shortened V by 0 bases and J by 2 bases, and 7 bases separated the two germline ends. The chain's CDR3 is CASSLDVGNYGYTF. The CDR3 DNA reads TGTGCCAGCAGCTTAGATGTCGGGAACTATGGCTACACCTTC.

This clonotype has only a few counts. The chain carries TRBV27 and TRBJ2-2; no clear D gene. V was clipped by 5 bases and J by 6 bases, with 13 bases between them. CDR3 length equals 14 residues. Germline values: CDR1 MNHEY, CDR2 SMNVEV (reference sequence). CDR3 coding DNA: TGTGCCAGCAGTCAACTGGTTACGGCCGGGGAGCTGTTTTTT. Its translation: CASSQLVTAGELFF.

This clonotype was seen just once. CDR3: CASSLGQTNYNEQFF. DNA of the CDR3: TGTGCCAGCAGCTTAGGACAGACTAACTACAATGAGCAGTTCTTC. The chain recombines TRBV7-3 with TRBJ2-1; maybe TRBD1 (6 bases). The CDR3 covers 15 residues. Germline V CDR1 and CDR2: SGHTA, FQGTGA. The V end was cut by 2 bases, the J end by 3 bases, with 11 bases between.

This clonotype occurred a few times. The chain uses TRBV27 and TRBJ1-1, with TRBD1 matching over 10 bases. The CDR3 sequence is 15 residues long. CDR1 is MNHEY and CDR2 is SMNVEV in the germline V gene (reference sequence). V dropped 5 bases and J dropped 5; count of bases not matched to a gene: 8. This CDR3 reads CASSADRGDRTEAFF. In nucleotides, the CDR3 is TGTGCCAGCAGTGCGGACAGGGGGGACCGGACTGAAGCTTTCTTT.

This rearrangement joins TRBV4-3 to TRBJ2-5; 9 bases line up with TRBD2. The J call may be wrong; the DNA end is better matched by TRBJ2-1. This CDR3 region has 15 residues. CDR1 LGHNA and CDR2 YSLEER come from the germline V gene. The chain's CDR3 is CASSQGSGSENEQFF. The CDR3 DNA sequence: TGCGCCAGCAGCCAAGGTAGCGGGAGTGAAAATGAGCAGTTCTTC.

This clonotype was found a few times. The chain is built from TRBV28 and TRBJ1-2; TRBD1 matches 7 bases. Germline CDR1 and CDR2: MDHEN and SYDVKM. The CDR3 contains 17 residues. J lost 2 bases, V lost 3 bases, and 12 bases had no gene match. The DNA for the CDR3 is TGTGCCAGCAGTTTTAGCGCCATCAGGGGGTTCAACTATGGCTACACCTTC. Residues: CASSFSAIRGFNYGYTF.

A few counts support this clonotype. The V and J genes are TRBV7-2 and TRBJ2-5, with 10 positions matching TRBD2. After removal of 6 bases from V and 3 bases from J, the junction contained 10 bases not matched to a gene. The germline CDR1 and CDR2 sequences are SGHTA and FQGNSA. CDR3 length: 16 residues. The CDR3 is CASSPKILAGKETQYF. CDR3 in DNA: TGTGCCAGCAGTCCTAAGATACTAGCGGGGAAAGAGACCCAGTACTTC.